The 16 T cell receptor beta chains presented below share a single source sample, sequenced in a study of blood T cell repertoires in COVID-19. Repertoires were generated with immunoSEQ multiplex PCR, while TCRdb's copy carries only in-frame clones and drops some. The table includes about 120,000 clones, over 75% detected once. Specimen: peripheral blood. These TCRs come from a man aged 60-69 years with acute or convalescent COVID-19.

The CDR3 DNA reads TGTGCCAGTAGTCGAGCGGCTACGCTCACAGATACGCAGTATTTT. It is translated as CASSRAATLTDTQYF. This sequence joins TRBV19 and TRBJ2-3, with D perhaps matching TRBD2 (5 bases). Germline CDR1 and CDR2: LNHDA and SQIVND (reference sequence). V lost 5 bases to trimming and J lost 2 bases, with 14 bases between them. The CDR3 covers 15 residues.

The genes are TRBV6-2 or TRBV6-3 and TRBJ2-1; D perhaps matches TRBD2 (6 bases). V lost 0 bases, J lost 7 bases, and 16 bases lay in between. Germline lookup yields CDR1 MNHEY and CDR2 SVGEGT. This CDR3 contains 16 residues. The CDR3 protein is CASSYSRAGMGNEQFF. DNA for the CDR3: TGTGCCAGCAGTTACTCGCGGGCGGGAATGGGGAATGAGCAGTTCTTC.

This clone was seen a single time. V and J are TRBV18 and TRBJ1-5; TRBD1 is a possible D gene (6 bases). The CDR3 covers 15 residues. CDR1 and CDR2 from the germline V gene are KGHSH and LQKENI. Between the trimmed V and J ends, which lost 2 bases and 5 bases, there was a span of 13 bases. CDR3 DNA sequence: TGTGCCAGCTCACCAAATACAGGGTCTCATCAGCCCCAGCATTTT. It is translated as CASSPNTGSHQPQHF.

This rearrangement joins TRBV10-2 to TRBJ2-7, with D maybe TRBD1 (6 bases). V lost 9 bases, J lost 6 bases, and 18 bases lay in between. CDR1 is WSHSY, CDR2 SAAADI, per germline. This CDR3 has 13 amino acids. CDR3 nucleotides: TGCGCCAGTTACCTCACAGGGAAGGGCGAGCAGTACTTC. It is translated as CASYLTGKGEQYF.

The CDR3, as DNA: TGTGCCACGATACAGGGGGTAGGAGTCCCAGATACGCAGTATTTT. This encodes CATIQGVGVPDTQYF. The chain uses TRBV10-3 and TRBJ2-3; TRBD1 matches at 8 bases. This CDR3 comprises 15 residues. Germline V gene data show CDR1 as ENHRY and CDR2 as SYGVKD. Unmatched junction bases numbered 13, after V lost 10 bases and J lost 4 bases.

The chain employs TRBV29-1 and TRBJ2-1; 10 bases agree with TRBD2. Looked up from germline, CDR1 is SQVTM and CDR2 is ANQGSEA. The V segment lost 3 bases and the J segment 7 bases; nucleotides outside the gene matches: 12. The CDR3 loop spans 16 amino acids. Here the CDR3 DNA reads TGCAGCGTTGAGGGCGGAGCGGGAGGGGTACTTAATGAGCAGTTCTTC. It translates to CSVEGGAGGVLNEQFF.

The CDR3 nucleotides are TGTGCCAGCCTAGGGGGCGCGATGAACACTGAAGCTTTCTTT. Encoded protein: CASLGGAMNTEAFF. The gene calls are TRBV28 and TRBJ1-1; 7 nucleotides align to TRBD1. CDR1 is MDHEN and CDR2 is SYDVKM in the germline V gene. This CDR3 region has 14 residues. V shed 8 bases, J shed 0 bases, and the junction held 6 bases outside the gene matches.

This clone was counted once. CDR3 nucleotide sequence: TGTGCCAGCAGCCAAGTTTTCGGACAGGAGAACACTGAAGCTTTCTTT. As protein: CASSQVFGQENTEAFF. The chain recombines TRBV14 with TRBJ1-1, with 7 bases lining up with TRBD1. The CDR3 runs to 16 residues. After removal of 1 base from V and 1 base from J, the junction contained 6 bases not matched to a gene. Germline V gene data show CDR1 as SGHDN and CDR2 as FVKESK.

The rearrangement links TRBV7-9 to TRBJ2-2; D might be TRBD2 (6 bases). V shed 5 bases and J shed 5 bases, with 12 bases lying between them. CDR1 is SEHNR, CDR2 FQNEAQ, per germline (reference sequence). This CDR3 is built from 14 residues. CDR3 nucleotides: TGTGCCAGCAGCCTAACGGGAGCTACCGGGGAGCTGTTTTTT. Residues: CASSLTGATGELFF.

The gene calls are TRBV5-5 and TRBJ1-3; 8 bases are a match to TRBD1. The germline V gene encodes CDR1 SGHKS and CDR2 YYEKEE (reference sequence). V was pared by 4 bases and J by 4 bases, with 7 bases of the junction left unmatched. This CDR3 has 15 amino acids. The CDR3 is CASSPGTGFGNTIYF. The CDR3 bases are TGTGCCAGCAGCCCCGGGACAGGCTTCGGAAACACCATATATTTT.

This chain uses TRBV7-9 with TRBJ1-4, with a tentative D call TRBD1 (6 bases). From germline, CDR1 is SEHNR and CDR2 FQNEAQ (reference sequence). Trimming took off 1 base at V and 8 bases at J, with 11 bases between the two ends. The CDR3 runs to 14 residues. CDR3 nucleotides: TGTGCCAGCAGCTTAGAGGCAGGGGTCGAAAAACTGTTTTTT. As protein: CASSLEAGVEKLFF.

The chain joins TRBV28 to TRBJ2-5; TRBD2 aligns across 7 bases. Looked up from germline, CDR1 is MDHEN and CDR2 is SYDVKM. The V segment lost 4 bases and the J segment 5 bases; nucleotides outside the gene matches: 10. The CDR3 runs to 15 residues. As DNA, the CDR3 is TGTGCCAGCAGTTACCCTCGGCAGGGAGGGGAGACCCAGTACTTC. Encoded protein: CASSYPRQGGETQYF.

The chain has TRBV13 and TRBJ2-1; 16 bases are a match to TRBD2. From germline, CDR1 is PRHDT and CDR2 FYEKMQ (reference sequence). The CDR3 contains 18 residues. V shed 0 bases, J shed 6 bases, and the junction held 5 bases outside the gene matches. The CDR3 DNA sequence: TGTGCCAGCAGCTTAGGGGGACTAGCGGGAGGGCCAGGCAATGAGCAGTTCTTC. The encoded protein is CASSLGGLAGGPGNEQFF.

The chain couples TRBV19 to TRBJ1-3; 8 nucleotides align to TRBD1. J lost 1 base, V lost 5 bases, and 1 base had no gene match. The germline V gene encodes CDR1 LNHDA and CDR2 SQIVND (reference sequence). The CDR3 consists of 14 residues. The CDR3 reads CASSQGASGNTIYF. The CDR3 nucleotides read TGTGCCAGTAGTCAGGGGGCATCTGGAAACACCATATATTTT.

V is TRBV7-9 and J is TRBJ1-3; TRBD1 aligns across 8 bases. Losses at the gene ends were 5 bases for V and 2 bases for J; bases not matched to a gene: 5. Per germline, CDR1 SEHNR and CDR2 FQNEAQ (reference sequence). This CDR3 comprises 15 residues. The CDR3 DNA is TGTGCCAGCAGCCCGCAGGGGGCGGCTGGAAACACCATATATTTT. As protein: CASSPQGAAGNTIYF.

The V call is TRBV19, the J call TRBJ2-3; 8 bases map to TRBD1. Germline loops: CDR1 LNHDA, CDR2 SQIVND (reference sequence). The trim removed 7 bases at V and 2 bases at J, leaving 8 bases unmatched. There are 15 residues in the CDR3. CDR3 nucleotides: TGTGCCAGTACAGGGGGCGGGTTTGCCACAGATACGCAGTATTTT. It translates to CASTGGGFATDTQYF.